This entry lists 14 T cell receptor beta chains sequenced from one sample in a study of blood T cell repertoires in COVID-19. The assay was immunoSEQ multiplex PCR, and TCRdb's table has in-frame clones only and misses some. The repertoire holds a few hundred thousand clones, with around 90% as singletons. The sequenced sample consisted of peripheral blood. The receptors originated from a woman aged 35 to 49 who had recovered from COVID-19.

The chain links TRBV18 to TRBJ2-3, with 7 bases that match TRBD1. The V gene's germline CDR1 is KGHSH and CDR2 LQKENI. J gave up 1 base and V 5 bases, and 3 bases lay outside the gene matches. This CDR3 has 14 residues. CDR3 nucleotides: TGTGCCAGCTCATCCGGGACAGGCACAGATACGCAGTATTTT. Protein product: CASSSGTGTDTQYF.

The V gene is TRBV12-5, the J gene TRBJ2-7; maybe TRBD2 (5 bases). CDR3 length: 16 residues. Germline V gene data show CDR1 as LGHNT and CDR2 as FRNRAP. V lost 0 bases and J 6 bases, leaving 18 bases between the germline ends. CDR3: CASGLVLWTRELEQYF. The CDR3 nucleotides are TGTGCTAGTGGTTTGGTACTGTGGACCCGGGAACTCGAGCAGTACTTC.

The chain links TRBV7-6 to TRBJ2-7, with D perhaps TRBD1 (6 bases). Germline V lookup: CDR1 SGHVS, CDR2 FNYEAQ. The CDR3 is 13 residues long. Trimming removed 2 bases at V and 2 bases at J, with 7 bases between. CDR3 DNA sequence: TGTGCCAGCAGCTTACAGGGGACCTACGAGCAGTACTTC. Protein: CASSLQGTYEQYF.

The rearrangement links TRBV2 to TRBJ2-5, with TRBD1 matching over 8 bases. Trimming at V came to 4 bases and at J to 4 bases, leaving 8 bases not matched to a gene. The germline V gene has CDR1 SNHLY and CDR2 FYNNEI. The CDR3 has 15 residues. DNA for the CDR3: TGTGCCAGCAGTGTCCGGACAGGGAAGGGAGAGACCCAGTACTTC. This gives the protein CASSVRTGKGETQYF.

The CDR3 DNA reads TGTGCCAGCAGCTCAACTAGCGGGAGTGGCAATGAGCAGTTCTTC. The encoded protein is CASSSTSGSGNEQFF. V usage is TRBV7-9 and J usage is TRBJ2-1; 11 bases fit TRBD2. V gave up 4 bases and J gave up 6 bases; unmatched junction bases: 5. This CDR3 region has 15 residues. Germline CDR1 and CDR2: SEHNR and FQNEAQ (reference sequence).

The chain is built from TRBV27 and TRBJ2-1; TRBD2 agrees at 14 bases. With V trimmed by 2 bases and J by 7 bases, 7 bases remained unmatched. Germline V gene lookup returns CDR1 MNHEY and CDR2 SMNVEV (reference sequence). The CDR3 covers 17 residues. Here the CDR3 DNA reads TGTGCCAGCAGTTTACTTGGGACTAGCGGGAGCATAAATGAGCAGTTCTTC. Its protein product is CASSLLGTSGSINEQFF.

The chain carries TRBV27 and TRBJ1-1; D possibly corresponds to TRBD1 (6 bases). The germline V gene has CDR1 MNHEY and CDR2 SMNVEV (reference sequence). The CDR3 is made up of 12 amino acids. Trimming removed 6 bases from V and 6 bases from J, with 11 bases in between. CDR3 sequence reads: CASRQGFAEAFF. In nucleotides, the CDR3 is TGTGCCAGCAGACAGGGCTTTGCTGAAGCTTTCTTT.

This clone was seen a single time. The genes are TRBV12-3 or TRBV12-4 and TRBJ2-7, with D perhaps TRBD2 (5 bases). V was clipped by 6 bases and J by 3 bases, with 9 bases between them. The CDR3 has 12 residues. The CDR3 DNA sequence: TGTGCCAGCAGCCCGGGGTTCTACGAGCAGTACTTC. Amino acids: CASSPGFYEQYF.

The chain employs TRBV30 and TRBJ2-5; D is unresolved. This CDR3 spans 15 amino acids. V lost 0 bases and J lost 2, with 13 bases in between. Germline CDR1 is GTSNPN and CDR2 is SVGIG (reference sequence). The DNA for the CDR3 is TGTGCCTGGAGTGTGGGTGGGTTCGGGCAAGAGACCCAGTACTTC. It specifies CAWSVGGFGQETQYF.

V usage is TRBV11-1 and J usage is TRBJ1-2; the D is unclear. Germline assignment: CDR1 SGHAT and CDR2 FQDESV (reference sequence). The CDR3 contains 15 residues. Trimming pared 5 bases from V and 0 bases from J, leaving 13 bases between. This chain's CDR3 is CASSPTEASNYGYTF. As DNA, the CDR3 is TGTGCCAGCAGCCCAACGGAAGCGTCTAACTATGGCTACACCTTC. The full variable domain, rest sourced from reference TRBV11-1 and TRBJ1-2, is EAEVAQSPRYKITEKSQAVAFWCDPISGHATLYWYRQILGQGPELLVQFQDESVVDDSQLPKDRFSAERLKGVDSTLKIQPAELGDSAMYLCASSPTEASNYGYTFGSGTRLTVV.

This sequence joins TRBV5-1 and TRBJ1-1; 7 bases are shared with TRBD1. The ends lost 4 bases at V and 1 base at J; junction bases unmatched: 7. The CDR3 covers 15 residues. Germline CDR1 SGHRS, CDR2 YFSETQ. The CDR3 nucleotides read TGCGCCAGCAGCCGGACGACAGGGACGAACACTGAAGCTTTCTTT. Translated: CASSRTTGTNTEAFF.

This chain joins TRBV28 and TRBJ2-1; 7 bases map to TRBD1. The CDR3 runs to 16 residues. With 4 bases clipped from V and 2 bases from J, the junction kept 8 bases outside the gene matches. CDR1 is MDHEN and CDR2 is SYDVKM in the germline V gene. This chain's CDR3 is CASSSPPGQTYNEQFF. As DNA, the CDR3 is TGTGCCAGCAGTTCCCCACCGGGACAGACCTACAATGAGCAGTTCTTC.

The chain combines TRBV7-9 with TRBJ2-1; 13 positions agree with TRBD2. This CDR3 is 17 amino acids long. V gave up 1 base and J gave up 4 bases; unmatched junction bases: 4. The germline CDR1 and CDR2 sequences are SEHNR and FQNEAQ (reference sequence). The CDR3 spells CASSLGRTSGGYNEQFF. The DNA for the CDR3 is TGTGCCAGCAGCTTAGGGCGGACTAGCGGGGGTTACAATGAGCAGTTCTTC.

The chain carries TRBV4-2 and TRBJ2-4; 8 bases match TRBD1. The CDR3 has 14 amino acids. The trim removed 3 bases at V and 8 bases at J, leaving 6 bases unmatched. From germline, CDR1 is LGHNA and CDR2 YNFKEQ. CDR3: CASSHGQGLDIQYF. The CDR3 DNA follows: TGTGCCAGCAGCCACGGACAGGGTTTGGACATTCAGTACTTC.